This T cell receptor (beta chain) was captured by sequencing in a study of shared clonotypes between healthy human individuals (dated by TCRdb to 2018 to 2021). Turning to the overall study: The cohort comprised a couple of women and three men aged 18 to 49 years. For each donor, CD4 naive and CD4 memory were each run on three plates, CD8 naive on two plates, and CD8 memory on one plate. To estimate repertoire size and how much clonotype sharing occurs between individuals, the study deeply sequenced the blood TCR repertoires of several healthy adults. Different laboratories and diverse techniques were used to prepare libraries and sequence TCR repertoires, to increase sequencing depth and limit assay-specific biases. Leukapheresis yielded between about 0.85 and 10 billion PBMCs per donor. Findings and caveats that apply to the study as a whole: Rarefaction of sorted-subset datasets indicated incomplete sequencing despite the large sequencing depth. Because the study included a small number of donors, the genetic and exposure-history diversity represented was limited. When four donors were compared, the shared fraction of clonotypes was 5% to 6.5% for naive CD4, over 3% for naive CD8, roughly 2.3% for memory CD4, and roughly 0.4% for memory CD8. Clonotypes shared by all four sorted-subset donors showed higher generation probabilities than non-shared clonotypes. Sampling was limited to blood, and TCR repertoires in tissue likely differ from TCR repertoires in blood. Larger estimated clonotype richness was generally found for naive subsets than for memory subsets. Pairwise subsampling led to the expectation that sequencing depth would affect the degree of clonotype sharing among donors.

Using the deep immunoSEQ assay, TCR CDR3 regions were amplified from genomic DNA by multiplex PCR. Genomic DNA extracted from each cell subset was distributed evenly over all wells of several immunoSEQ 96-well plates, and each plate served as one replicate. For sorted subsets, approximately 200 ng of genomic DNA, equivalent to around 30,000 T cell genomes, went into each replicate PCR. Purified libraries were quantified with a Qubit 3.0 fluorometer, sized on a Bioanalyzer 2100, and re-quantified with the KAPA Library Quantification kit. A separate single-read 150-cycle Illumina NextSeq 550 flow cell was used to sequence each immunoSEQ 96-well plate. Turning to the authors' computational methods: Because the immunoSEQ output included only junctional sequences and no quality scores, the filtering could not be the same as the filtering used for full-length reads. To assign V/J genes and CDR3, sequences were annotated against IMGT germline references using PyIR, a Python wrapper for IgBLAST v1.9. Reads with weak V/J assignments (E-value above 1e-6), missing CDR3, stop codons, out-of-frame junctions, or ambiguous translated residues were removed. V3J clonotypes were defined as sequences sharing an identical inferred V gene, J gene, and CDR3 amino acid sequence. To compute the percentage overlap between repertoires, the number of shared unique clonotypes was divided by the size of the smaller repertoire. Repertoire richness was assessed with RTK rarefaction, the Chao1 estimator, and Recon v2.1 estimates of unobserved clonotypes. For all TCRbeta clonotypes obtained by the gDNA method from several donors, generation probabilities were computed with OLGA. In its TCRdb copy, this immuneACCESS table keeps in-frame sequences only and misses some clones. Where compared with another copy, unresolved V genes explain less than half of these, and the others have no known cause. V and J calls and clone size are copied from that table; D and trimming were computed from the DNA. This sample holds some 100,000 clones; 68% were observed only once. Roughly 24% of the sample lies in the top ten.

Healthy HIV-negative adults with no recently reported acute infections or vaccinations were included as donors. All donors were Caucasian adults living in Nashville, Tennessee, USA. CD8 memory samples consisted of magnetically selected CD45RO+ cells combined with CCR7-negative CD45RA+ effector memory (TemRA) cells. Blood was collected by leukapheresis, and PBMCs were isolated by Ficoll-Histopaque density gradient centrifugation and then cryopreserved in liquid nitrogen vapor phase. Purity and quantity of every magnetically sorted T cell population were checked by analytical flow cytometry. From each sorted fraction, genomic DNA was isolated and quantified by UV absorbance on a Nanodrop 2000c. Trimming removed 3 bases from V and 8 bases from J, leaving 16 bases between the germline ends. From cysteine to phenylalanine, the CDR3 is 14 amino acids long. Of the read, only the CDR3 DNA is kept; its 42 bases are in frame from base 1. The germline V gene encodes CDR1 LNHDA and CDR2 SQIVND (reference sequence).

Turning to this clone: The specificity of this receptor is unknown. No much larger clonotype is one base removed from it; base qualities were not supplied.

The clonotype comes from a woman aged 25 to 39 in good health. The chain uses TRBV19 and TRBJ1-2; TRBD1 is a possible D gene, resting on 6 matching bases. Sequencing used memory CD8+ T cells sorted from blood. The cell subset or site label corresponds to: CD45RO+ cells pooled with CCR7-negative TemRA cells. The base sequence is TGTGCCAGTAGTATCGGGGGCTGGACGAGCGGCTACACCTTC. It is translated as CASSIGGWTSGYTF.